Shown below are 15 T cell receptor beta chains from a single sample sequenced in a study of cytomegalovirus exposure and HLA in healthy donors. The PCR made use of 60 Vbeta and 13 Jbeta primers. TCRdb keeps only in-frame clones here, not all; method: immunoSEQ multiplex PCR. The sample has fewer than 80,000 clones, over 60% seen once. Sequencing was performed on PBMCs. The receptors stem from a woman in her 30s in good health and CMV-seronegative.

The CDR3 coding sequence is TGTGCCAGCAGTTACCGAGGGTCCAGCGTCCTGACTTTC. Residues: CASSYRGSSVLTF. V and J are TRBV6-5 and TRBJ2-6, with a tentative D call TRBD2 (5 bases). Trimming cost V 2 bases and J 12 bases, with 11 bases left between them. This CDR3 spans 13 amino acids. CDR1 is MNHEY, CDR2 SVGAGI, per germline.

The CDR3 here is CASSLQATDQPQHF. As DNA, the CDR3 is TGTGCCAGCAGTTTACAGGCAACGGATCAGCCCCAGCATTTT. The rearrangement uses TRBV27 and TRBJ1-5, with D unclear. V was trimmed by 2 bases and J by 5 bases, leaving 10 bases between them. The CDR3 totals 14 residues. Germline assignment: CDR1 MNHEY and CDR2 SMNVEV (reference sequence).

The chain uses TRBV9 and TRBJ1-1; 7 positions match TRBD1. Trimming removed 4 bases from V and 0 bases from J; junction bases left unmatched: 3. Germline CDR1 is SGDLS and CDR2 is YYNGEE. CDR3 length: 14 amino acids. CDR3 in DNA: TGTGCCAGCAGCATACAGGGGCTGAACACTGAAGCTTTCTTT. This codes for CASSIQGLNTEAFF.

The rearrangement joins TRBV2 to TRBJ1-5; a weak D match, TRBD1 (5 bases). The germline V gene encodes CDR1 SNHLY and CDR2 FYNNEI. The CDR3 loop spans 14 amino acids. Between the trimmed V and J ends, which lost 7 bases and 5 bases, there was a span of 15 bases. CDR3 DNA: TGTGCCAGCACCCCAAGGGGTACCCATCAGCCCCAGCATTTT. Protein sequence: CASTPRGTHQPQHF.

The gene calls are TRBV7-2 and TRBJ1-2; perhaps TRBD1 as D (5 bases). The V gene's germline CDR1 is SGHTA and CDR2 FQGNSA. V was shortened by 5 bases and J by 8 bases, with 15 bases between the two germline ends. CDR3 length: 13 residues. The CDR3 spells CASSARVGAGYTF. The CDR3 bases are TGTGCCAGCAGCGCAAGAGTAGGGGCCGGCTACACCTTC.

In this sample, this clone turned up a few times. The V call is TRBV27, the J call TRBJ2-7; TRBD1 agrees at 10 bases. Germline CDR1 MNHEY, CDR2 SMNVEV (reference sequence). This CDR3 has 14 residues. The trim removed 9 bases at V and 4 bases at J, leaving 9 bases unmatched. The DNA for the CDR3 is TGTGCCAGGGGCCTGCGGGACAGGGGTTACGAGCAGTACGTC. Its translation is CARGLRDRGYEQYV.

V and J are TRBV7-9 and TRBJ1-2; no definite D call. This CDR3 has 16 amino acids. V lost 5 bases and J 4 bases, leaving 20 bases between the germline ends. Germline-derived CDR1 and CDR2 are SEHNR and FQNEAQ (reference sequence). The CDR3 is CASSLPGGGDSYGYTF. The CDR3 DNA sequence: TGTGCCAGCAGCCTACCCGGAGGAGGCGACTCCTATGGCTACACCTTC. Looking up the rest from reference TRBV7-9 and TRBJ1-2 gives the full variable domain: DTGVSQNPRHKITKRGQNVTFRCDPISEHNRLYWYRQTLGQGPEFLTYFQNEAQLEKSRLLSDRFSAERPKGSFSTLEIQRTEQGDSAMYLCASSLPGGGDSYGYTFGSGTRLTVV.

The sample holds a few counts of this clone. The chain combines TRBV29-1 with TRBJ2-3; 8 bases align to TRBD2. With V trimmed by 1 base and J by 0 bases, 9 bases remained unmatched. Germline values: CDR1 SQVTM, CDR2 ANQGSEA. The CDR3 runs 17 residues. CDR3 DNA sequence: TGCAGCGTTGAAGGTCTAGCGGGCGTAACTAGCACAGATACGCAGTATTTT. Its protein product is CSVEGLAGVTSTDTQYF.

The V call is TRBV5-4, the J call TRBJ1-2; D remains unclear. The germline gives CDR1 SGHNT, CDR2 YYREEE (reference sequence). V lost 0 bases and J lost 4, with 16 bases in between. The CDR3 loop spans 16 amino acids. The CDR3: CASSLGGEAGSYGYTF. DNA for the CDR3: TGTGCCAGCAGCTTGGGGGGAGAGGCCGGGAGCTATGGCTACACCTTC.

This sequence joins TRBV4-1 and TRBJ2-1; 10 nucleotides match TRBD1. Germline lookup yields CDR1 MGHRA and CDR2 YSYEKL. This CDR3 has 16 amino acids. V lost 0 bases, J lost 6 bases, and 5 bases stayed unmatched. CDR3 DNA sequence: TGCGCCAGCAGCCAAGACTGGGGACAGGGGAGCAATGAGCAGTTCTTC. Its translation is CASSQDWGQGSNEQFF.

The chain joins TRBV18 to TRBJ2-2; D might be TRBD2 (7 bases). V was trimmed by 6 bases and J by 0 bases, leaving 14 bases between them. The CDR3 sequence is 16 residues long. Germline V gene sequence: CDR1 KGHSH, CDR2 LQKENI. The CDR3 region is CASSRGGGSNTGELFF. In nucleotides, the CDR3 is TGTGCCAGCTCGAGAGGGGGGGGATCGAACACCGGGGAGCTGTTTTTT.

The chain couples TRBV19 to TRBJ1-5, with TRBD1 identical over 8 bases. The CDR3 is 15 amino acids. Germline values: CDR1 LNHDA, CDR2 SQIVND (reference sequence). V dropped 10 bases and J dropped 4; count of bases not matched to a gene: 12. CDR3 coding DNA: TGTGCCACCTCCAACCGCGACAGGGGAAATCAGCCCCAGCATTTT. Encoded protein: CATSNRDRGNQPQHF.

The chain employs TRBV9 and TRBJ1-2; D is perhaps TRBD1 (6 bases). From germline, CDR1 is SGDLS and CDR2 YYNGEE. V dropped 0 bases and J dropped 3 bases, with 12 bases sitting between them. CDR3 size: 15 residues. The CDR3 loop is CASSVGTAAYYGYTF. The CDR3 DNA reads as TGTGCCAGCAGCGTAGGGACAGCAGCCTACTATGGCTACACCTTC.

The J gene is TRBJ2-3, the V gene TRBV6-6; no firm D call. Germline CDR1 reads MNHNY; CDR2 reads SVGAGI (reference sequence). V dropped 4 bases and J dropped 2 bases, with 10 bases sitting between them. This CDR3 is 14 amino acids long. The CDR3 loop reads CASSFETHTDTQYF. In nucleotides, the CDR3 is TGTGCCAGCAGTTTCGAGACTCACACAGATACGCAGTATTTT.

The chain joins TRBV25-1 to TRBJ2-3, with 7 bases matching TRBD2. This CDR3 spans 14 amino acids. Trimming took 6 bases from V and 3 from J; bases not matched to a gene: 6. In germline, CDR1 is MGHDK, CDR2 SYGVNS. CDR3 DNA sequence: TGTGCCAGCAGCCGGGGGGTTGGGACAGATACGCAGTATTTT. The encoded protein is CASSRGVGTDTQYF.